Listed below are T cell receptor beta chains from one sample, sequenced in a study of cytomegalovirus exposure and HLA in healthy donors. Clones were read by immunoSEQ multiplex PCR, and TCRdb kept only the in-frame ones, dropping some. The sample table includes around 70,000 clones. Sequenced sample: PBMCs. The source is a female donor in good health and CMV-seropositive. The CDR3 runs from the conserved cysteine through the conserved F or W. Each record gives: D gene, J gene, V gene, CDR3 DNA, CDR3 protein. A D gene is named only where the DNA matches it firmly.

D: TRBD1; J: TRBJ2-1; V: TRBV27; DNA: TGTGCCAGCAGCTCCGGGACAGGCTCCTACAATGAGCAGTTCTTC; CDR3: CASSSGTGSYNEQFF
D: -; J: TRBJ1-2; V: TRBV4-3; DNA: TGCGCCAGCAACCAAGATGCGGCCCCAACAGGGAACTATGGCTACACCTTC; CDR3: CASNQDAAPTGNYGYTF
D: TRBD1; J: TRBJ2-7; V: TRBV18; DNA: TGTGCCAGCTCACCAGGACAGGGACGCGAGCAGTACTTC; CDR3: CASSPGQGREQYF
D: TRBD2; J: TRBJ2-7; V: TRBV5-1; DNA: TGCGCCAGCAGCTTGGGTAGCGGGAGTGGCGAGCAGTACTTC; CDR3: CASSLGSGSGEQYF
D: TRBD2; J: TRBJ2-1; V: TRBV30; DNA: TGTGCCTGGAGTACCCGAGTTAGCGGGACCCCCCCCCATGAGCAGTTCTTC; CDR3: CAWSTRVSGTPPHEQFF
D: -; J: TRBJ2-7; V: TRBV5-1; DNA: TGCGCCAGCAGCTGGGGGACACCTGCCTACGAGCAGTACTTC; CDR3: CASSWGTPAYEQYF
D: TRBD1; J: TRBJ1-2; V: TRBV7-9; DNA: TGTGCCAGCAGCCAGACGGGACAGGGATACGGCTACACCTTC; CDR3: CASSQTGQGYGYTF
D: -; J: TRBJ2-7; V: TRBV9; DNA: TGTGCCAGCAGCGTAGGAATCGGGGACTACGAGCAGTACTTC; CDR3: CASSVGIGDYEQYF
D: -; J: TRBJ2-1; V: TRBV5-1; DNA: TGCGCCAGCAGCTCCATCGAGAGGGAAGTAGATGAGCAGTTCTTC; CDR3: CASSSIEREVDEQFF
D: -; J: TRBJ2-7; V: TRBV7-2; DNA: TGTGCCAGCAGCTTAGCGCCAGGGGACACCTACGAGCAGTACTTC; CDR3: CASSLAPGDTYEQYF
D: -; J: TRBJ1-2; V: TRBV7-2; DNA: TGTGCCAGCAGCCCCTACCTCAACTATGGCTACACCTTC; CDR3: CASSPYLNYGYTF
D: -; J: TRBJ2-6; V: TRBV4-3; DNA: TGCGCCAGCAGCCACATGACAGACACCCGCTCTGGGGCCAACGTCCTGACTTTC; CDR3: CASSHMTDTRSGANVLTF
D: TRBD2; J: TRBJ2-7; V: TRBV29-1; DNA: TGCAGCGTTGTAATAGTAGTCGATCTTTCTGGGAGGGGAAACTACGAGCAGTACTTC; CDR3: CSVVIVVDLSGRGNYEQYF
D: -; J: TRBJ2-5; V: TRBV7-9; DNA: TGTGCCAGCAGCTTTTCGGGAGAGACCCAGTACTTC; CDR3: CASSFSGETQYF
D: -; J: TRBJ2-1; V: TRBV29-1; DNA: TGCAGCGTTCTCGGCGGGATCCACAATGAGCAGTTCTTC; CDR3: CSVLGGIHNEQFF
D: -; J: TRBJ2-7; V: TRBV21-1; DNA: TGTGCCAGCAGCAAAGGGACTAGCGGGAGGTACGAGCAGTACTTC; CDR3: CASSKGTSGRYEQYF
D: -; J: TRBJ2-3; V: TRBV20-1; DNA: TGCAGTGCTAGGTGGGCCAATACGCAGTATTTT; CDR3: CSARWANTQYF
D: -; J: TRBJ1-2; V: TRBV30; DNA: TGTGCCTGGAGGCGACAGGCTTTGGGTCTATATGGCTACACCTTC; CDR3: CAWRRQALGLYGYTF
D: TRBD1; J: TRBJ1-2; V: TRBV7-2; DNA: TGTGCCAGCAGCCCCCAGACAGGGATTAACTATGGCTACACCTTC; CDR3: CASSPQTGINYGYTF
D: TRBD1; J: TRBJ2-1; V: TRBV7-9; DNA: TGTGCCAGCAGCCCGCAGGGGGTGCAGGGGGCGCCCAATGAGCAGTTCTTC; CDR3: CASSPQGVQGAPNEQFF
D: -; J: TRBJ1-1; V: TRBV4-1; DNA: TGCGCCAGCAGCCAAGATTCTGACACTGAAGCTTTCTTT; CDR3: CASSQDSDTEAFF
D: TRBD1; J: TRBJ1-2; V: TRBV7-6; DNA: TGTGCCAGCAGCTCCCGACAGGGGGCCTGGGATGGCTACACCTTC; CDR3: CASSSRQGAWDGYTF
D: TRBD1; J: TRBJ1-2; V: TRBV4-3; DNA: TGCGCCAGCACCCCCAGACCTGGGACAGGTGGGTCCTATGGCTACACCTTC; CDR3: CASTPRPGTGGSYGYTF
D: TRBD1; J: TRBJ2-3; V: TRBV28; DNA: TGTGCCAGCAGTCCCGTTGACAGGGGTCACCGTAGCACAGATACGCAGTATTTT; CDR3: CASSPVDRGHRSTDTQYF
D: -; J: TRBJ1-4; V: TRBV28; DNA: TGTGCCAGCAGTTTTGACCCGGGGGCAACTAATGAAAAACTGTTTTTT; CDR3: CASSFDPGATNEKLFF
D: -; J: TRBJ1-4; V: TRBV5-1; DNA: TGCGCCAGCAGCTTACGCCCTGGACAAGGGGATGAAAAACTGTTTTTT; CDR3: CASSLRPGQGDEKLFF
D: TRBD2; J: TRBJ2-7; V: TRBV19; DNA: TGTGCCAGTAGTATAGGAGCGGGGGGCTCCTACGAGCAGTACTTC; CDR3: CASSIGAGGSYEQYF
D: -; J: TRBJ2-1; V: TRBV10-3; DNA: TGTGCCATCAGTCGGGTTAGTGGGAATGAGCAGTTCTTC; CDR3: CAISRVSGNEQFF
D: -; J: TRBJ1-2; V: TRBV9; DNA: TGTGCCAGCAGTGAGGCAGGGGCTTTTGACTATGGCTACACCTTC; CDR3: CASSEAGAFDYGYTF
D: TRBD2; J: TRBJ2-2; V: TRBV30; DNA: TGTGCCTGGGGGACTAGCCTAGTCACCGGGGAGCTGTTTTTT; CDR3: CAWGTSLVTGELFF
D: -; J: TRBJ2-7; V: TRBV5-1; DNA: TGCGCCAGCTGTAAACAGGAGGGCGATTCCTACGAGCAGTACTTC; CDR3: CASCKQEGDSYEQYF
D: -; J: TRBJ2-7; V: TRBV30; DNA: TGTGCCTGGAGTGTAGGTTGGAGGGGATCCTACGAGCAGTACTTC; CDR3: CAWSVGWRGSYEQYF
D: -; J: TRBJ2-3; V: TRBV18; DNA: TGTGCCAGCCCCACCCCTAACACAGATACGCAGTATTTT; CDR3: CASPTPNTDTQYF
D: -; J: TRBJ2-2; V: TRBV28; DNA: TGTGCCAGCAGTTTGGAATTCCCCCCAGGGACCGGGGAGCTGTTTTTT; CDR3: CASSLEFPPGTGELFF
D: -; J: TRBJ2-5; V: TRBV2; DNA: TGTGCCAGCGGGGCGGAATCAGAGACCCAGTACTTC; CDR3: CASGAESETQYF
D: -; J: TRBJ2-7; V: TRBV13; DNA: TGTGCCAGCAGCCCATCCCGGACAGTCCAGCAGTACTTC; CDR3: CASSPSRTVQQYF
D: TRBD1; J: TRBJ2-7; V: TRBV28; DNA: TGTGCCAGCAGTTTATGGGGACAGGGGAACGACGAGCAGTACTTC; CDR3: CASSLWGQGNDEQYF
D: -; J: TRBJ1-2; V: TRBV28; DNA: TGTGCCAGCAGTCCCATACAGGGAGCTAACTATGGCTACACCTTC; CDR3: CASSPIQGANYGYTF
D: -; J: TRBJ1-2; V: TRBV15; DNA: TGTGCCACCAGCAGAGATACTAAGGGGGGGCCGGATGGCTACACCTTC; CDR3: CATSRDTKGGPDGYTF
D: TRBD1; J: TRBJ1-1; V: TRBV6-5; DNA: TGTGCCAGCAGTTACGGGGCAGGGGGCACTGAAGCTTTCTTT; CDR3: CASSYGAGGTEAFF
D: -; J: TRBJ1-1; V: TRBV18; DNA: TGTGCCAGCTCACCAACCCTGACCCGGGATGAAGCTTTCTTT; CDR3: CASSPTLTRDEAFF
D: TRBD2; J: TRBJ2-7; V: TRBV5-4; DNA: TGTGCCAGCAGCTCAACTAGCGGGAGGGCCTTCTACGAGCAGTACTTC; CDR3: CASSSTSGRAFYEQYF
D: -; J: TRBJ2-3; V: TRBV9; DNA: TGTGCCAGCAGCGTAGCACAGGGCCCCTACACAGATACGCAGTATTTT; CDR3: CASSVAQGPYTDTQYF
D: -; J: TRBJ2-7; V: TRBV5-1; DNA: TGCGCCAGCAGACTTGGGACTGCGACTTCCTACGAGCAGTACTTC; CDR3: CASRLGTATSYEQYF